The 17 T cell receptor beta chains in this list originate from one sample, sequenced in a study of CD8 T cells in ankylosing spondylitis. TCRdb itself ran the 5' RACE reads through MiXCR, one entry per CDR3 protein. This sample has roughly 250,000 distinct CDR3 sequences; about 9.1% occur once, and the top ten carry around 7%. The source material was blood, either unsorted or a sorted T cell fraction (not recorded which). The receptors shown here come from a male donor with ankylosing spondylitis or in good health (not recorded which).

The table lists this clonotype with many counts. The chain is built from TRBV7-2 and TRBJ1-2, with no clear D. Germline CDR1 is SGHTA and CDR2 is FQGNSA. The ends were cut back, 3 bases at V and 4 bases at J, with 9 bases in the middle. This CDR3 region has 13 residues. The CDR3 DNA reads as TGTGCCAGCAGCTTGGGCAGTCCCTATGGCTACACCTTC. As protein: CASSLGSPYGYTF.

This clonotype has at least ten counts. This chain connects TRBV7-2 to TRBJ1-2; D is unresolved. Trimming took 9 bases from V and 4 from J, leaving 15 bases between them. This CDR3 has 13 amino acids. The germline V gene has CDR1 SGHTA and CDR2 FQGNSA. The CDR3 region is CASQLGVSYGYTF. CDR3 DNA sequence: TGTGCCAGTCAGCTCGGGGTCTCCTATGGCTACACCTTC.

The gene calls are TRBV7-2 and TRBJ2-3, with D perhaps given as TRBD1 or TRBD2 (6 bases each). The V and J ends lost 5 bases and 4 bases respectively, with 13 bases between them. The CDR3 extends over 14 amino acids. Germline loops: CDR1 SGHTA, CDR2 FQGNSA. CDR3 DNA sequence: TGTGCCAGCAGCAGGGGGGCTGGCCCAGATACGCAGTATTTT. Residues: CASSRGAGPDTQYF.

This clonotype showed up just a few times. The chain carries TRBV7-2 and TRBJ2-1; TRBD1 agrees at 10 bases. Germline assignment: CDR1 SGHTA and CDR2 FQGNSA. The V and J ends lost 6 bases and 7 bases, in that order; junction bases with no gene match: 9. The CDR3 is 15 amino acids. The CDR3 here is CASSPSGQGLNEQFF. CDR3 DNA sequence: TGTGCCAGCAGTCCCTCGGGACAGGGGTTGAATGAGCAGTTCTTC.

This clonotype was recorded at least ten times. The chain has TRBV7-8 and TRBJ2-5; TRBD1 or TRBD2 may be the D gene (5 bases each). The V gene's germline CDR1 is SGHVS and CDR2 FQNEAQ. The CDR3 has 14 amino acids. V lost 6 bases, J lost 4 bases, and 15 bases lay in between. CDR3 sequence reads: CASSRGRTGETQYF. The CDR3 DNA reads TGTGCCAGCAGTCGGGGCCGGACTGGAGAGACCCAGTACTTC.

The chain uses TRBV7-6 and TRBJ2-1, with D unresolved. This CDR3 spans 18 amino acids. The V gene lost 1 base and the J gene lost 0 bases, with 16 bases spanning the gap. The V gene's germline CDR1 is SGHVS and CDR2 FNYEAQ. The CDR3 spells CASSLGGGVASSYNEQFF. The CDR3 coding sequence is TGTGCCAGCAGCTTAGGGGGTGGCGTCGCTAGCTCCTACAATGAGCAGTTCTTC.

The sample holds many counts of this clonotype. The rearrangement links TRBV3-1 to TRBJ2-7, with D perhaps matching TRBD1 or TRBD2 (5 bases each). This CDR3 contains 15 residues. In germline, CDR1 is LGHDT, CDR2 YNNKEL (reference sequence). The V end was cut by 0 bases, the J end by 2 bases, with 11 bases between. Here the CDR3 DNA reads TGTGCCAGCAGCCAAGACCGGGACCACACCTACGAGCAGTACTTC. Translated: CASSQDRDHTYEQYF.

The chain employs TRBV7-2 and TRBJ1-5; D is possibly TRBD1 (6 bases). The CDR3 has 16 amino acids. Germline CDR1 reads SGHTA; CDR2 reads FQGNSA. The V and J ends lost 5 bases and 6 bases respectively, with 20 bases between them. CDR3 residues: CASSPGAGAIRQPQHF. CDR3 bases: TGTGCCAGCAGCCCAGGCGCGGGGGCAATTCGTCAGCCCCAGCATTTT.

This clonotype was observed at least ten times. The gene calls are TRBV27 and TRBJ2-7, with 7 bases matching TRBD1. The CDR3 spans 14 residues. From germline, CDR1 is MNHEY and CDR2 SMNVEV (reference sequence). The V and J ends lost 5 bases and 9 bases, in that order; junction bases with no gene match: 13. The CDR3 bases are TGTGCCAGCAGTCTAGAGACAGGGCGAGGAGTGCAGTACTTC. Translating it yields CASSLETGRGVQYF.

At least ten counts were recorded for this clonotype. V gene TRBV12-3 or TRBV12-4 combines with J gene TRBJ1-2, with D maybe TRBD1 (5 bases). The CDR3 spans 14 residues. V was shortened by 5 bases and J by 4 bases, with 14 bases between the two germline ends. DNA for the CDR3: TGTGCCAGCAGTGGCGCGGGACGGAGCTATGGCTACACCTTC. Amino acid sequence: CASSGAGRSYGYTF.

This clonotype was detected many times. The CDR3 DNA follows: TGTGCCAGCAGCTTGGACGTCGTGCAGGGTCGGAGGGATGGCTACACCTTC. Encoded protein: CASSLDVVQGRRDGYTF. The chain links TRBV5-5 to TRBJ1-2, with a weak D call TRBD1 (5 bases). The CDR3 consists of 17 residues. The germline V and J ends were trimmed by 0 bases and 6 bases, with 21 bases remaining between them. Germline V CDR1 and CDR2: SGHKS, YYEKEE (reference sequence).

This clonotype was recorded at least ten times. The chain combines TRBV6-2 or TRBV6-3 with TRBJ1-2, with a possible D match to TRBD1 (6 bases). The germline V and J ends were trimmed by 7 bases and 1 base, with 10 bases remaining between them. Germline CDR1 and CDR2: MNHEY and SVGEGT. This CDR3 has 13 amino acids. The CDR3 DNA reads TGTGCCAGCAACCAGGGGTATAACTATGGCTACACCTTC. It is translated as CASNQGYNYGYTF.

This clonotype was observed many times. The chain uses TRBV5-1 and TRBJ1-1; weak D call: TRBD1 (6 bases). The CDR3 has 15 amino acids. V dropped 2 bases and J dropped 2 bases, with 13 bases sitting between them. The germline gives CDR1 SGHRS, CDR2 YFSETQ. The CDR3 loop is CASSFAGGRNTEAFF. The DNA for the CDR3 is TGCGCCAGCAGCTTTGCGGGGGGGCGCAACACTGAAGCTTTCTTT.

CDR3 nucleotides: TGTGCCATGGGCCTCAGGGTCCGCGAGCAGTACTTC. This codes for CAMGLRVREQYF. The J gene is TRBJ2-7, the V gene TRBV5-6; TRBD1 might be the D (5 bases). Germline values: CDR1 SGHDT, CDR2 YYEEEE. V lost 9 bases and J 6 bases, leaving 16 bases between the germline ends. The CDR3 loop spans 12 amino acids.

This clonotype was seen ten or more times. The chain links TRBV29-1 to TRBJ2-2; D not certain. CDR1 is SQVTM and CDR2 is ANQGSEA in the germline V gene. V lost 0 bases, J lost 2 bases, and 10 bases lay in between. The CDR3 totals 15 residues. The CDR3 sequence is CSVEDGQINTGELFF. CDR3 bases: TGCAGCGTTGAAGATGGCCAGATAAACACCGGGGAGCTGTTTTTT.

In its sample, this clonotype was seen many times. This rearrangement joins TRBV29-1 to TRBJ2-3; perhaps D is TRBD1 or TRBD2 (6 bases each). The CDR3 totals 14 residues. The germline CDR1 and CDR2 sequences are SQVTM and ANQGSEA. The V and J ends lost 4 bases and 3 bases respectively, with 14 bases between them. The CDR3 DNA is TGCAGCGTTGTTCGGGGGCTAGAGACAGATACGCAGTATTTT. Translated, it gives CSVVRGLETDTQYF.

This clonotype was recorded many times. This chain links TRBV28 with TRBJ2-1; D not certain. The CDR3 runs to 11 residues. V was shortened by 6 bases and J by 9 bases, with 9 bases between the two germline ends. CDR1 and CDR2 (germline): MDHEN, SYDVKM. The CDR3 nucleotides read TGTGCCAGCAGCCGGTTCGCTGAGCAGTTCTTC. Its translation: CASSRFAEQFF.